The rows below give T cell receptor beta chains drawn from one sample of a study of OX40 agonist ivuxolimab in advanced cancers. Clones were sequenced by immunoSEQ multiplex PCR, and TCRdb holds only the in-frame ones, with some missing. Counted here are fewer than 90,000 clones, less than 90% occurring once; the ten biggest clones make up roughly 3.1%. Sequenced material: CD4+ or CD8+ T cells sorted from blood, taken in a trial of the OX40 agonist ivuxolimab. The receptors derive from an adult with an advanced solid tumor such as melanoma, head and neck, liver or kidney cancer. Both conserved end residues are part of each CDR3. D genes are given only for firm matches. Where a row states a size, it is once, few, many or the class of an expanded clone; other rows omit it.

j_call clone_size v_call d_call cdr3_nt cdr3_aa
TRBJ2-1 NA TRBV7-2 NA TGTGCCAGCAGCTTGAGGATGGCTGAGCAGTTCTTC CASSLRMAEQFF
TRBJ2-7 NA TRBV5-6 TRBD2 TGTGCCAGCAGCCCCCGGGCTAGCGGGAGGGGGTTCTACGAGCAGTACTTC CASSPRASGRGFYEQYF
TRBJ1-2 NA TRBV6-6 NA TGTGCCAGCCACATATCGGGCTATGGCTACACCTTC CASHISGYGYTF
TRBJ2-7 few TRBV7-9 NA TGTGCCAGCAGCCTGACACAAGACTACGAGCAGTACTTC CASSLTQDYEQYF
TRBJ1-4 NA TRBV9 NA TGTGCCAGCAGCCCCGCCGGCAGGGCCTATGAAAAACTGTTTTTT CASSPAGRAYEKLFF
TRBJ1-5 once TRBV19 NA TGTGCCAGCCAAGCAGGGGACGGTCAGCCCCAGCATTTT CASQAGDGQPQHF
TRBJ1-6 NA TRBV11-2 NA TGTGCCAGCAGCTTAGATCTGGGGGGGAGCTCCTATAATTCACCCCTCCACTTT CASSLDLGGSSYNSPLHF
TRBJ2-3 NA TRBV7-9 NA TGTGCCAGCAGCCGCACAGATACGCAGTATTTT CASSRTDTQYF
TRBJ2-7 NA TRBV18 TRBD1 TGTGCCAGCTCAAGGACAGGGGGACAAAATAAGGGTTCCTACGAGCAGTACTTC CASSRTGGQNKGSYEQYF
TRBJ2-4 NA TRBV19 NA TGTGCCAGTACCCCCGGTTTTGGGGGTAGAGCCAAAAACATTCAGTACTTC CASTPGFGGRAKNIQYF
TRBJ1-2 few TRBV19 NA TGTGCCAGTAGTACGGGCGGGCAGCTCTATGGCTACACCTTC CASSTGGQLYGYTF
TRBJ2-6 NA TRBV11-2 NA TGTGCCGGGGGAAAGTCTGGGGCCAACGTCCTGACTTTC CAGGKSGANVLTF
TRBJ1-3 NA TRBV19 NA TGTGCCAGTACCCAAAGGATCTGGGGGGCTGGGAGCTCTGGAAACACCATATATTTT CASTQRIWGAGSSGNTIYF
TRBJ2-7 NA TRBV4-2 TRBD2 TGTGCCAGCAGCCAAGCTGTCGCTAGCGGGGGCTACGAGCAGTACTTC CASSQAVASGGYEQYF
TRBJ2-2 NA TRBV6-5 TRBD2 TGTGCCAGCAGGCGAACTAGCGGCTTCACCGGGGAGCTGTTTTTT CASRRTSGFTGELFF
TRBJ2-6 NA TRBV7-7 NA TGTGCCAGCAGCTGCGGAGGTAAGCCACAAAGTCGGGCCAACGTCCTGACTTTC CASSCGGKPQSRANVLTF
TRBJ2-3 NA TRBV19 NA TGTGCCAGTACCGGGCGCGATACGCAGTATTTT CASTGRDTQYF